This T cell receptor beta chain came from a study of T cell repertoires in cytomegalovirus infection. Study as a whole: Recently identified HLA-C-restricted and well-studied HLA-B-restricted CMV epitopes were used.

The germline CDR1 and CDR2 sequences are ENHRY and SYGVKD. The CDR3 runs 15 residues. The V end lost 3 bases, the J end lost 6 bases, and 15 bases lay between the germline ends. Notes on the study in general: People with CMV and the relevant HLA were identified by cumulative public TCR beta family frequency. HLA-C-restricted CMV-specific TCR beta clonotypes prevailed in the ex vivo response.

On this clonotype itself: Its target is unknown.

Each CDR3 protein is one row after TCRdb ran MiXCR on the reads. Of approximately 590,000 distinct CDR3 sequences listed, about 40% were seen once; the top ten hold 48%. This clonotype was sampled from a human donor in good health (CMV status not recorded). Some clones in this sample may be carry-over from other donors' samples. The source material was cultured PBMCs, sampled from culture after CMV antigen stimulation. V is TRBV10-3 and J is TRBJ2-1; TRBD2 might be the D (5 bases). The CDR3 protein is CAISDLATSSNEQFF. Here the CDR3 DNA reads TGTGCCATCAGTGACCTCGCTACTAGTTCCAATGAGCAGTTCTTC.